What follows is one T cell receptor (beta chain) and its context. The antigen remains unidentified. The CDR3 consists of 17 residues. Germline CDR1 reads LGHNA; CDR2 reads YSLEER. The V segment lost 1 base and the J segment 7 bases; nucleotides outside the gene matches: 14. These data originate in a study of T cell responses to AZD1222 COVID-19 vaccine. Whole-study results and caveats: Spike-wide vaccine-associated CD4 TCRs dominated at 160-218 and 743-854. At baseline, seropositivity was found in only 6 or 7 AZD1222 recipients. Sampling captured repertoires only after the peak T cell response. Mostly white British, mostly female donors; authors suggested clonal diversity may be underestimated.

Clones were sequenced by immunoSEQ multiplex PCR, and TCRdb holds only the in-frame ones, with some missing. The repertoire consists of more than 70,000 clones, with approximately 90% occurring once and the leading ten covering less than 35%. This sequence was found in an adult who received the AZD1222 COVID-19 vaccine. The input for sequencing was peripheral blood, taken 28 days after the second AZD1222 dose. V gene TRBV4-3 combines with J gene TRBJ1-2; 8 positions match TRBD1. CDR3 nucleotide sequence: TGCGCCAGCAGCCAAGTTCAGGGGGCCGCCTTTGCTGGTGGCTACACCTTC. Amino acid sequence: CASSQVQGAAFAGGYTF.